Below, one T cell receptor beta chain is given with its context. The antigen remains undetermined. This CDR3 is 16 amino acids long. The germline gives CDR1 SGHAT, CDR2 FQNNGV. The data originate from a study of T cells expressing NK-cell markers. Broader study findings: As a fraction of CD8+ T cells, dominant NKG2C+ clonotypes reached roughly 1.0-7.5% in six donors.

No DNA is given; TCRdb re-called the 5' RACE reads and lists each CDR3 protein once. The sample includes some 2,100 distinct CDR3 sequences. Sequencing used blood T cells: a sorted CD56 or NKG2C T cell subset, CD4+ or CD8+ T cells, or bulk PBMC T cells (not recorded which). The chain carries TRBV11-2 and TRBJ2-3; checking the TCRdb D call of TRBD2 is not possible without DNA. The receptor comes from a woman between 18 and 30 years old in good health. The CDR3 here is CASSLVGGRAPDTQYF.